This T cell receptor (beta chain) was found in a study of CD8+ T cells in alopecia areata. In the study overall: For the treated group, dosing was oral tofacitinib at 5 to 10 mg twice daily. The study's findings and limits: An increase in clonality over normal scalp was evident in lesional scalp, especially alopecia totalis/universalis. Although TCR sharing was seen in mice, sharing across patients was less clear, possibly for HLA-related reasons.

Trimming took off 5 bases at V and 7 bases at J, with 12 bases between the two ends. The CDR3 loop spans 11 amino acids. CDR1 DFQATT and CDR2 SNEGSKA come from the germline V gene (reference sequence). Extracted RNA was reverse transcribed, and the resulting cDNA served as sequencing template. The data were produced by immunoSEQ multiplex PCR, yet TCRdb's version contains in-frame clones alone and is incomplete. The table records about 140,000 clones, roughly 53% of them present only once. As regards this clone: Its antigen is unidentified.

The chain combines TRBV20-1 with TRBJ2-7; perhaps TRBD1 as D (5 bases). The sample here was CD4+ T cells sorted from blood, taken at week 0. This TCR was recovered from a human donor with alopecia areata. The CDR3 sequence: CSAPGYREQYF. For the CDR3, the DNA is TGCAGTGCTCCAGGGTACAGAGAGCAGTACTTC.